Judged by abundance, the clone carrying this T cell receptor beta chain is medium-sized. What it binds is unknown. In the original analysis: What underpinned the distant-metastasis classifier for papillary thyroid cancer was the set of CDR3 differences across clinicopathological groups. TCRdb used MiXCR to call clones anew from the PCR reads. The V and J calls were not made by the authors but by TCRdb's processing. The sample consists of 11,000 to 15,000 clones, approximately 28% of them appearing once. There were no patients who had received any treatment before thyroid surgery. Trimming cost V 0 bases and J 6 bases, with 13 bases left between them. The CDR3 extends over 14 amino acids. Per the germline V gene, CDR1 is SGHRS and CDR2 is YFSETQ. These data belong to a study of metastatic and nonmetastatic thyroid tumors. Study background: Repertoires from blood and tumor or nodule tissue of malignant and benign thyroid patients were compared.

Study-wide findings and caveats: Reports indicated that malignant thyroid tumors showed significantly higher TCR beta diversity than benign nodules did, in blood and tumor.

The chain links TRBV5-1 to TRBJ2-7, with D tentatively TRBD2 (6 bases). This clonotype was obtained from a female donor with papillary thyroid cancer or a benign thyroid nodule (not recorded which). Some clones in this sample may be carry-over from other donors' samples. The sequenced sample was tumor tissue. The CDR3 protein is CASSLVGTPVEQYF. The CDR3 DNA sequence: TGCGCCAGCAGCTTGGTAGGGACTCCCGTCGAGCAGTACTTC.